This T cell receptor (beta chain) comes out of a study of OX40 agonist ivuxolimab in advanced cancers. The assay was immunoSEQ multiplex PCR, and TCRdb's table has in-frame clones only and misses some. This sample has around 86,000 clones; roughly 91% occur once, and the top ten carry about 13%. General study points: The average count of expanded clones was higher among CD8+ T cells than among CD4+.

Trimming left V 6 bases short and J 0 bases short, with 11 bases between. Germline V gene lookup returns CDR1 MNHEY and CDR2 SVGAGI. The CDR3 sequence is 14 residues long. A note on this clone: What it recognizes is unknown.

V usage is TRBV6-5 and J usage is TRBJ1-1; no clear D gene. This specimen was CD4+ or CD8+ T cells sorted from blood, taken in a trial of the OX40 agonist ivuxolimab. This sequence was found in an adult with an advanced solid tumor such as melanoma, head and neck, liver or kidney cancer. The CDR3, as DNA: TGTGCCAGCAGCCTTACATGGGTGAACACTGAAGCTTTCTTT. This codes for CASSLTWVNTEAFF.